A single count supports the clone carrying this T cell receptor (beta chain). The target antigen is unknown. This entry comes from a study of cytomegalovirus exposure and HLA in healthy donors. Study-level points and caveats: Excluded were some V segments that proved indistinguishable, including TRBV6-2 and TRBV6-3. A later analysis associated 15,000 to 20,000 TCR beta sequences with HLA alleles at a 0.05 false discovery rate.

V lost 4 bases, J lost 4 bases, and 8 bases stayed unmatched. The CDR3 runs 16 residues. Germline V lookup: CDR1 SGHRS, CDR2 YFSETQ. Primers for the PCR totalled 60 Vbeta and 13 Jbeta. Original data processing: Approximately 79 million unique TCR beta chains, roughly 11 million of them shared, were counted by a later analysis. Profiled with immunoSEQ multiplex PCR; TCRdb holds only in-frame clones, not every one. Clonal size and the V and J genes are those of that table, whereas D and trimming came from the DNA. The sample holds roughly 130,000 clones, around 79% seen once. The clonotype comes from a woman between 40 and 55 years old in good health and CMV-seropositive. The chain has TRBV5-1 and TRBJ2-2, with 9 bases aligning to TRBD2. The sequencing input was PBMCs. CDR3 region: CASSPGLARVTGELFF. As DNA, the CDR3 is TGCGCCAGCAGCCCTGGACTAGCGAGAGTCACCGGGGAGCTGTTTTTT.